Presented here are 10 T cell receptor beta chains from one specimen sequenced in a study of cytomegalovirus exposure and HLA in healthy donors. PCR was performed using 60 Vbeta and 13 Jbeta primers. Measured with immunoSEQ multiplex PCR; TCRdb has only the in-frame clones, and not every one. The repertoire includes about 140,000 clones, around 80% of them detected once, and 1.2% sits in the top ten. Sequenced material: PBMCs. The receptors were sampled from a female donor in good health and CMV-seronegative.

The chain recombines TRBV23-1 with TRBJ1-1, with D hard to call. TRBV23-1 is labeled an ORF, and its function is uncertain. Trimming pared 2 bases from V and 3 bases from J, leaving 13 bases between. There are 15 residues in the CDR3. In DNA, the CDR3 is TGCGCCAGCAGTCAAGGAGCGAGGGAGGACACTGAAGCTTTCTTT. This encodes CASSQGAREDTEAFF.

The V call is TRBV14, the J call TRBJ1-3; D gene uncertain. This CDR3 has 13 amino acids. Trimming took 7 bases from V and 2 from J, leaving 9 bases between them. Germline V lookup: CDR1 SGHDN, CDR2 FVKESK. The CDR3 DNA sequence: TGTGCCAGCAACTCATTCCCTGGAAACACCATATATTTT. Translation gives CASNSFPGNTIYF.

This chain uses TRBV6-5 with TRBJ1-1; D possibly corresponds to TRBD1 (6 bases). Looked up from germline, CDR1 is MNHEY and CDR2 is SVGAGI. The CDR3 loop spans 15 amino acids. V lost 3 bases to trimming and J lost 2 bases, with 13 bases between them. The CDR3 DNA sequence: TGTGCCAGCAGTTATTATGGGACACTAAACACTGAAGCTTTCTTT. It specifies CASSYYGTLNTEAFF.

This clone appeared a few times. The chain carries TRBV6-4 and TRBJ2-3; a possible D gene is TRBD2 (5 bases). This CDR3 is built from 16 residues. The ends were cut back, 3 bases at V and 0 bases at J, with 13 bases in the middle. The germline V gene encodes CDR1 MRHNA and CDR2 SNTAGT. For the CDR3, the DNA is TGTGCCAGCAGTGATCGGGGTTCCGCTAGCACAGATACGCAGTATTTT. This gives the protein CASSDRGSASTDTQYF.

The V and J genes are TRBV25-1 and TRBJ1-3; the D is unclear. The germline V gene encodes CDR1 MGHDK and CDR2 SYGVNS. This CDR3 contains 12 residues. Trimming pared 5 bases from V and 2 bases from J, leaving 4 bases between. CDR3 bases: TGTGCCAGCAGTCCCACTGGAAACACCATATATTTT. Protein sequence: CASSPTGNTIYF.

The rearrangement joins TRBV4-2 to TRBJ2-7; 9 nucleotides align to TRBD2. The trim removed 4 bases at V and 1 base at J, leaving 11 bases unmatched. The length of the CDR3 is 17 residues. CDR1 and CDR2 from the germline V gene are LGHNA and YNFKEQ. As DNA, the CDR3 is TGTGCCAGCAGCCTAACAGCGGTGAGCGGGAGGTCCTACGAGCAGTACTTC. It encodes CASSLTAVSGRSYEQYF.

This rearrangement joins TRBV7-2 to TRBJ2-1; D is uncertain. CDR3 size: 13 residues. Looked up from germline, CDR1 is SGHTA and CDR2 is FQGNSA. Trimming stripped 3 bases from V and 5 bases from J, with 8 bases between. In nucleotides, the CDR3 is TGTGCCAGCAGCTTTGAGGTTAACAATGAGCAGTTCTTC. Translating it yields CASSFEVNNEQFF.

This clone has a handful of counts. J is TRBJ1-3 and V is TRBV7-8, with a possible D match to TRBD1 (6 bases). The CDR3 sequence is 16 residues long. CDR1 is SGHVS, CDR2 FQNEAQ, per germline. V lost 1 base to trimming and J lost 3 bases, with 13 bases between them. CDR3 bases: TGTGCCAGCAGCTTAGATGAGGGGGGGAGTGGAAACACCATATATTTT. Amino acid sequence: CASSLDEGGSGNTIYF.

The count of this clone is one. The CDR3 DNA is TGTGCCAGCAGTCGGACTAGCGGAAGCACAGATACGCAGTATTTT. Encoded protein: CASSRTSGSTDTQYF. This rearrangement joins TRBV6-4 to TRBJ2-3; 10 bases align to TRBD2. Trimming took 5 bases from V and 0 from J; bases not matched to a gene: 2. The V gene's germline CDR1 is MRHNA and CDR2 SNTAGT. CDR3 length: 15 amino acids.

The V call is TRBV19, the J call TRBJ1-5, with TRBD1 matching over 7 bases. The CDR3 runs 14 residues. Germline assignment: CDR1 LNHDA and CDR2 SQIVND (reference sequence). V was pared by 4 bases and J by 4 bases, with 4 bases of the junction left unmatched. This chain's CDR3 is CASSTHRGNQPQHF. The CDR3 nucleotides are TGTGCCAGTAGTACCCACAGGGGTAATCAGCCCCAGCATTTT. Full variable domain (outside the CDR3, taken from reference TRBV19 and TRBJ1-5): DGGITQSPKYLFRKEGQNVTLSCEQNLNHDAMYWYRQDPGQGLRLIYYSQIVNDFQKGDIAEGYSVSREKKESFPLTVTSAQKNPTAFYLCASSTHRGNQPQHFGDGTRLSIL.